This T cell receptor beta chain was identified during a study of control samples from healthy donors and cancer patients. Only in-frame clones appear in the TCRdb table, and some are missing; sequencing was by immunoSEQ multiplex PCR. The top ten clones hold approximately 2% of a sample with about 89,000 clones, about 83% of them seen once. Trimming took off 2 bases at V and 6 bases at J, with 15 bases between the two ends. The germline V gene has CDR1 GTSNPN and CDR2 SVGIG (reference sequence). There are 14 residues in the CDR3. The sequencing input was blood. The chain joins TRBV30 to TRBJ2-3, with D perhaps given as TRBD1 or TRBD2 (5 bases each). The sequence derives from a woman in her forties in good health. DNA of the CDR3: TGTGCCTGGAGTCTGGGGACGAGTGGCGATACGCAGTATTTT. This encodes CAWSLGTSGDTQYF.